One sample yielded the 11 T cell receptor beta chains listed below, sequenced in a study of T cell responses to AZD1222 COVID-19 vaccine. Sequencing used immunoSEQ multiplex PCR; TCRdb keeps in-frame clones, though not all of them. The sample includes some 180,000 clones, 94% of them seen just once. Sequencing was performed on peripheral blood, taken 28 days after the second AZD1222 dose. The receptor set was obtained from an adult who received the AZD1222 COVID-19 vaccine.

The V call is TRBV30, the J call TRBJ1-1; D unclear. The ends were cut back, 2 bases at V and 6 bases at J, with 10 bases in the middle. CDR1 is GTSNPN, CDR2 SVGIG, per germline (reference sequence). CDR3 length equals 12 residues. CDR3 region: CAWSPIGAEAFF. The CDR3, as DNA: TGTGCCTGGAGTCCAATTGGGGCTGAAGCTTTCTTT.

The rearrangement joins TRBV6-1 to TRBJ1-5; the D gene is possibly TRBD1 (6 bases). This CDR3 comprises 16 residues. V dropped 4 bases and J dropped 2 bases, with 15 bases sitting between them. Germline CDR1 reads MNHNS; CDR2 reads SASEGT. The chain's CDR3 is CASSAQTGAGNQPQHF. The DNA for the CDR3 is TGTGCCAGCAGTGCCCAGACAGGAGCAGGCAATCAGCCCCAGCATTTT.

V is TRBV19 and J is TRBJ1-2; D is ambiguous. From germline, CDR1 is LNHDA and CDR2 SQIVND (reference sequence). The germline V and J ends were trimmed by 2 bases and 6 bases, with 16 bases remaining between them. The CDR3 spans 15 residues. CDR3 sequence reads: CASSINREPGDGYTF. The DNA for the CDR3 is TGTGCCAGTAGTATAAACCGGGAGCCCGGAGATGGCTACACCTTC. Based on the CDR3 plus reference TRBV19 and TRBJ1-2, the full variable domain is DGGITQSPKYLFRKEGQNVTLSCEQNLNHDAMYWYRQDPGQGLRLIYYSQIVNDFQKGDIAEGYSVSREKKESFPLTVTSAQKNPTAFYLCASSINREPGDGYTFGSGTRLTVV.

The chain has TRBV18 and TRBJ2-2, with TRBD2 matching over 7 bases. The CDR3 has 17 amino acids. Losses at the gene ends were 0 bases for V and 6 bases for J; bases not matched to a gene: 10. Germline V gene sequence: CDR1 KGHSH, CDR2 LQKENI. CDR3 DNA: TGTGCCAGCTCACCACCGGCCATCGGACTAGGTCCCGGGGAGCTGTTTTTT. Its protein is CASSPPAIGLGPGELFF.

DNA of the CDR3: TGTGCCAGCAGCTTACTGGGGTATAGTTCTGAAGCTTTCTTT. Its protein product is CASSLLGYSSEAFF. V gene TRBV7-9 combines with J gene TRBJ1-1, with D hard to call. V gave up 2 bases and J gave up 6 bases, with 13 bases separating them. This CDR3 region has 14 residues. Germline CDR1 is SEHNR and CDR2 is FQNEAQ (reference sequence).

The genes are TRBV6-6 and TRBJ2-7; possible D gene TRBD2, 5 bases. Trimming cost V 7 bases and J 7 bases, with 17 bases left between them. Per germline, CDR1 MNHNY and CDR2 SVGAGI (reference sequence). This CDR3 contains 13 residues. As DNA, the CDR3 is TGTGCCAGCAAGGGCGGTCGGGATGGTGAGCAGTACTTC. Translation: CASKGGRDGEQYF.

The chain links TRBV27 to TRBJ1-6, with no clear D. Deletions cut 1 base from V and 7 bases from J, with 11 bases between. The CDR3 is made up of 15 amino acids. CDR1 is MNHEY, CDR2 SMNVEV, per germline (reference sequence). In DNA, the CDR3 is TGTGCCAGCAGTTTATTTTTGGTCAGGAATTCACCCCTCCACTTT. Translation gives CASSLFLVRNSPLHF.

J is TRBJ1-3 and V is TRBV30; D ambiguous. The V and J ends lost 3 bases and 1 base respectively, with 10 bases between them. Germline CDR1 GTSNPN, CDR2 SVGIG (reference sequence). The CDR3 contains 14 residues. The CDR3 loop is CAWRNRWSGNTIYF. In DNA, the CDR3 is TGTGCCTGGAGGAACCGGTGGTCTGGAAACACCATATATTTT.

The chain recombines TRBV28 with TRBJ1-5; TRBD1 might be the D (5 bases). CDR1 and CDR2 (germline): MDHEN, SYDVKM. The CDR3 is made up of 15 amino acids. V was clipped by 6 bases and J by 1 base, with 13 bases between them. The CDR3 region is CASRPFRDSNQPQHF. For the CDR3, the DNA is TGTGCCAGCAGGCCCTTCCGGGACAGCAATCAGCCCCAGCATTTT.

V gene TRBV5-6 combines with J gene TRBJ2-1, with TRBD2 as a possible D gene (5 bases). The CDR3 is 16 residues long. The ends were cut back, 0 bases at V and 2 bases at J, with 12 bases in the middle. Germline V gene lookup returns CDR1 SGHDT and CDR2 YYEEEE. The CDR3 loop reads CASSLGSAVPYNEQFF. The CDR3 nucleotides are TGTGCCAGCAGCTTGGGTTCAGCGGTCCCCTACAATGAGCAGTTCTTC.

This clone was found once. The chain carries TRBV19 and TRBJ2-7, with 10 bases aligning to TRBD1. The germline V gene encodes CDR1 LNHDA and CDR2 SQIVND (reference sequence). The J segment lost 6 bases and the V segment lost 0 bases, leaving 11 bases of the junction unmatched. The CDR3 is 17 residues long. The CDR3 region has the DNA TGTGCCAGTAGTATAGAATGGGACAGGGGATTGCCTGGCGAGCAGTACTTC. Protein: CASSIEWDRGLPGEQYF.